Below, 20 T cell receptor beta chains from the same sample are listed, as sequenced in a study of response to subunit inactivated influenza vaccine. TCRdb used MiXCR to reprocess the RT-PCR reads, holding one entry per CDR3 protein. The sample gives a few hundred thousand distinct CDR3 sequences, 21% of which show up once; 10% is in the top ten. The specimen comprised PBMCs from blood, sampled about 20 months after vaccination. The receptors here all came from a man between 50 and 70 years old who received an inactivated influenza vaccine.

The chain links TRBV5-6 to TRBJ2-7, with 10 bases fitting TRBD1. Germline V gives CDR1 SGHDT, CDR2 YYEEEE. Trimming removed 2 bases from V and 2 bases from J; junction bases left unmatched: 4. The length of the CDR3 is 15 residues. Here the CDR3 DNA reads TGTGCCAGCAGCTTCCGGGACAGGGGCACCTACGAGCAGTACTTC. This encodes CASSFRDRGTYEQYF.

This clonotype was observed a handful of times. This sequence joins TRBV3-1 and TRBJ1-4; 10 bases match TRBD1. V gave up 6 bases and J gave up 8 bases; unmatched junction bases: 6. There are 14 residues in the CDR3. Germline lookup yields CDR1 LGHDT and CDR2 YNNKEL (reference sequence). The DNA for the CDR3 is TGTGCCAGCAGTACCGGGACAGGGGTCGAAAAACTGTTTTTT. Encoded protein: CASSTGTGVEKLFF. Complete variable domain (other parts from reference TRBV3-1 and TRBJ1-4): DTAVSQTPKYLVTQMGNDKSIKCEQNLGHDTMYWYKQDSKKFLKIMFSYNNKELIINETVPNRFSPKSPDKAHLNLHINSLELGDSAVYFCASSTGTGVEKLFFGSGTQLSVL.

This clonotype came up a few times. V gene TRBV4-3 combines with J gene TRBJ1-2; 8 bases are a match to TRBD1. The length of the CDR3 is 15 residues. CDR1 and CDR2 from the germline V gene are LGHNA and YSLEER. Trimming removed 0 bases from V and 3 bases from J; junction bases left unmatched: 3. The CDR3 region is CASSQEDRGHYGYTF. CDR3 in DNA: TGCGCCAGCAGCCAAGAAGACAGGGGACACTATGGCTACACCTTC.

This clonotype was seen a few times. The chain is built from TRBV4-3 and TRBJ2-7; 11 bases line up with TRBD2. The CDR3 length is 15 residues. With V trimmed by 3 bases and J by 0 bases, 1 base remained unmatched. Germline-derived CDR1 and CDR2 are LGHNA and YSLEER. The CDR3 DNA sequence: TGCGCCAGCAGCCAGGGACTAGCGGACTCCTACGAGCAGTACTTC. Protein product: CASSQGLADSYEQYF.

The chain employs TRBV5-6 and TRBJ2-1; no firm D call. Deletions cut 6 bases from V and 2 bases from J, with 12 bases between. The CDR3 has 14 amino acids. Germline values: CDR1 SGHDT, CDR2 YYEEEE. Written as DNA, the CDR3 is TGTGCCAGCATCCAAGACCCGACCTACAATGAGCAGTTCTTC. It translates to CASIQDPTYNEQFF.

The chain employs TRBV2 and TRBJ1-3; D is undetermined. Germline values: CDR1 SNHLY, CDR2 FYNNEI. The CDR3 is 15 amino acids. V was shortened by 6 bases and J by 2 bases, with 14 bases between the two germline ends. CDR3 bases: TGTGCCAGCAGCCACCTAGAGGGTGCTGGAAACACCATATATTTT. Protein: CASSHLEGAGNTIYF. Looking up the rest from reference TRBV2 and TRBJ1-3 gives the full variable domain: EPEVTQTPSHQVTQMGQEVILRCVPISNHLYFYWYRQILGQKVEFLVSFYNNEISEKSEIFDDQFSVERPDGSNFTLKIRSTKLEDSAMYFCASSHLEGAGNTIYFGEGSWLTVV.

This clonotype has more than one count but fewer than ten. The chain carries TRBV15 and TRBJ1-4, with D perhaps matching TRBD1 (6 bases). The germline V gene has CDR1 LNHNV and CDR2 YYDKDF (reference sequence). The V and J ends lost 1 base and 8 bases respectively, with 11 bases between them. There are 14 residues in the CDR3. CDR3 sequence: CATSRGGQKEKLFF. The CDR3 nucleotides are TGTGCCACCAGCAGAGGTGGACAGAAGGAAAAACTGTTTTTT. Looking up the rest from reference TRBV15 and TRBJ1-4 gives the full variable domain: DAMVIQNPRYQVTQFGKPVTLSCSQTLNHNVMYWYQQKSSQAPKLLFHYYDKDFNNEADTPDNFQSRRPNTSFCFLDIRSPGLGDTAMYLCATSRGGQKEKLFFGSGTQLSVL.

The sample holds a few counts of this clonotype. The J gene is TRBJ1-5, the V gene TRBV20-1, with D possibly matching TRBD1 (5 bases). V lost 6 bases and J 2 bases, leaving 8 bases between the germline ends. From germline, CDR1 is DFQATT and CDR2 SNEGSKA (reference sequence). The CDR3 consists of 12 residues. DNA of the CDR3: TGCAGTGCCGGCAGGGGCAATCAGCCCCAGCATTTT. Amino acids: CSAGRGNQPQHF.

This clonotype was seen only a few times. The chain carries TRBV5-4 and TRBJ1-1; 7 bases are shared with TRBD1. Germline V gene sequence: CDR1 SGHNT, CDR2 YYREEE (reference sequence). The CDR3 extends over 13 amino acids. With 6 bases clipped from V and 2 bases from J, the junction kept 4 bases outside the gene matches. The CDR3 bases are TGTGCCAGCACGCGACAGGGCAACACTGAAGCTTTCTTT. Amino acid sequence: CASTRQGNTEAFF. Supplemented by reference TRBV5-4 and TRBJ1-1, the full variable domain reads ETGVTQSPTHLIKTRGQQVTLRCSSQSGHNTVSWYQQALGQGPQFIFQYYREEENGRGNFPPRFSGLQFPNYSSELNVNALELDDSALYLCASTRQGNTEAFFGQGTRLTVV.

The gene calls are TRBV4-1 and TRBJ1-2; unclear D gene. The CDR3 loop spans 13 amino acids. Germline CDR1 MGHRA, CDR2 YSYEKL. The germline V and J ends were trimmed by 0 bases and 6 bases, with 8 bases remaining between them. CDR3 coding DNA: TGCGCCAGCAGCCAAGAAGTCGCGAATGGCTACACCTTC. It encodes CASSQEVANGYTF.

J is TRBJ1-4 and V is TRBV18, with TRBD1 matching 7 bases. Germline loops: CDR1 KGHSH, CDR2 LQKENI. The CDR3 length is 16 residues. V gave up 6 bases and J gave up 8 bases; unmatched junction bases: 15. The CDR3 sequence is CASSPRTGRRGEKLFF. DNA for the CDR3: TGTGCCAGCTCCCCTCGGACAGGCCGGCGGGGAGAAAAACTGTTTTTT. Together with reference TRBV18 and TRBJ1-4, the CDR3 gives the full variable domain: NAGVMQNPRHLVRRRGQEARLRCSPMKGHSHVYWYRQLPEEGLKFMVYLQKENIIDESGMPKERFSAEFPKEGPSILRIQQVVRGDSAAYFCASSPRTGRRGEKLFFGSGTQLSVL.

CDR3 DNA: TGTGCCAGCAGCCTTAACCCGACGGCGAACACTGAAGCTTTCTTT. Translating gives CASSLNPTANTEAFF. V is TRBV4-2 and J is TRBJ1-1; D remains ambiguous. This CDR3 comprises 15 residues. The ends were cut back, 4 bases at V and 1 base at J, with 13 bases in the middle. The germline V gene has CDR1 LGHNA and CDR2 YNFKEQ.

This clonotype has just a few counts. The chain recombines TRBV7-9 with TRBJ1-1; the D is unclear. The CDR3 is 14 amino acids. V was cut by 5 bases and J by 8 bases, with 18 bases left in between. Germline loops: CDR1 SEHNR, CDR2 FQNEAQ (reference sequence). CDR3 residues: CASSRLSGRPEAFF. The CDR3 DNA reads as TGTGCCAGCAGCCGCCTGTCCGGACGCCCCGAAGCTTTCTTT. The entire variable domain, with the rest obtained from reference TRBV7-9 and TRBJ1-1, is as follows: DTGVSQNPRHKITKRGQNVTFRCDPISEHNRLYWYRQTLGQGPEFLTYFQNEAQLEKSRLLSDRFSAERPKGSFSTLEIQRTEQGDSAMYLCASSRLSGRPEAFFGQGTRLTVV.

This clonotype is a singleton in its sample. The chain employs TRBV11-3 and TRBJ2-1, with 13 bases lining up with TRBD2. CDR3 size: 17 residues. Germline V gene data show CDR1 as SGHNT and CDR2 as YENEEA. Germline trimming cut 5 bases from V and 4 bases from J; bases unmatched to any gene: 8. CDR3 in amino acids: CASSQGLAGELYNEQFF. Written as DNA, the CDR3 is TGTGCCAGCAGCCAAGGACTAGCGGGAGAGCTATACAATGAGCAGTTCTTC.

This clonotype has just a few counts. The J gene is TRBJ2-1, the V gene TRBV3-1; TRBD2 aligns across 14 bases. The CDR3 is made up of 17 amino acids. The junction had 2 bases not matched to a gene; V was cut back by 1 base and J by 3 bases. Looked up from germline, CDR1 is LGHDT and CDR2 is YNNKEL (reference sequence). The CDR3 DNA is TGTGCCAGCAGCCAAGGGGGGACTAGCGGGAGCTACAATGAGCAGTTCTTC. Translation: CASSQGGTSGSYNEQFF.

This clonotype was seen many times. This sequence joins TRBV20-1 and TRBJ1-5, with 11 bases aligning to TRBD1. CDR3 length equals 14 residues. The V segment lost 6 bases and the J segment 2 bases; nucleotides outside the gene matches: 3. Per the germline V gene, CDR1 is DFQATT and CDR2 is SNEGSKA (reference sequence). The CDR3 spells CSAWDRGGNQPQHF. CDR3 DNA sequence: TGCAGTGCCTGGGACAGGGGGGGCAATCAGCCCCAGCATTTT.

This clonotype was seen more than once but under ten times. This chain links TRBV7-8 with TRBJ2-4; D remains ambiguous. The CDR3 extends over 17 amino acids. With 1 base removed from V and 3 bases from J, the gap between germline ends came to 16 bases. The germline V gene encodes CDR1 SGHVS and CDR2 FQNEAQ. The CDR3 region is CASSLERQQTGKNIQYF. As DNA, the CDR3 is TGTGCCAGCAGCTTAGAAAGGCAGCAGACGGGCAAAAACATTCAGTACTTC.

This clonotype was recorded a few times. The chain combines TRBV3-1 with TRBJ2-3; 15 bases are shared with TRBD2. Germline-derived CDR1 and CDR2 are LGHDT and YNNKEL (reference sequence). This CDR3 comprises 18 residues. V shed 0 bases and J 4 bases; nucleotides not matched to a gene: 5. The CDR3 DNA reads TGTGCCAGCAGCCAAGATTGGACTAGCGGGGGGGAGGCAGATACGCAGTATTTT. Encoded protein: CASSQDWTSGGEADTQYF.

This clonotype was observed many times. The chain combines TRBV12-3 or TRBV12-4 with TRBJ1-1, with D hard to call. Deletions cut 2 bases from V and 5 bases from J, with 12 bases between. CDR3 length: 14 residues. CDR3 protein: CASSLYAGSTEAFF. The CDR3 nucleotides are TGTGCCAGCAGTTTATATGCCGGTTCGACTGAAGCTTTCTTT.

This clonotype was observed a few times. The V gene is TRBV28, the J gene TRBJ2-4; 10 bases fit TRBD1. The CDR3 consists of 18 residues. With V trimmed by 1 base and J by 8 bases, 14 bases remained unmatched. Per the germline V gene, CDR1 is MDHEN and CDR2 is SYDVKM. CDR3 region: CASSLFQIRDRGSYIQYF. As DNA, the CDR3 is TGTGCCAGCAGTTTATTTCAGATCCGGGACAGGGGATCTTACATTCAGTACTTC.